This TCR beta chain is from a study of CD8 T cells in Susac syndrome. V trimming: 3 bases; J trimming: 7 bases; junction bases outside the gene matches: 12. Germline-derived CDR1 and CDR2 are SGDLS and YYNGEE. The CDR3 length is 16 residues. The authors reverse transcribed roughly 0.5 to 1 ug RNA with random hexamers. Coverage of TCR beta CDR3 amplification by immunoSEQ multiplex PCR extended to 54 Vbeta and 13 Jbeta. Each CDR3 protein is one row after TCRdb ran MiXCR on the immunoSEQ multiplex PCR reads. The data contain about 200,000 distinct CDR3 sequences, about 95% of them seen just once; the ten biggest clones take up around 0.085%.

The receptor was isolated from a human donor with multiple sclerosis. Sequencing used CD4+ T cells from PBMCs. The rearrangement uses TRBV9 and TRBJ2-1, with 8 positions matching TRBD2. The CDR3, as DNA: TGTGCCAGCAGCGAGCCCTCCGGGACTAGTGTGAATGAGCAGTTCTTC. Its translation is CASSEPSGTSVNEQFF.